This T cell receptor (beta chain) comes out of a study of blood T cell repertoires in COVID-19. Background on the study: Acute and convalescent COVID-19 samples came from the United States, Italy and Spain.

This table comes from immunoSEQ multiplex PCR, and its TCRdb copy is limited to in-frame clones, with some not included. The sample holds about 130,000 clones, roughly 89% seen once. Cohort 3 recovered donors had two negative PCRs, clearance, or symptom resolution. This CDR3 is 13 amino acids long. From germline, CDR1 is MNHEY and CDR2 SVGAGI. The V and J ends lost 7 bases and 6 bases respectively, with 12 bases between them. The TCR comes from a man between 50 and 59 years old who had recovered from COVID-19. This chain joins TRBV6-5 and TRBJ2-2; D ambiguous. Sequencing was performed on PBMCs or T cells enriched from blood (not recorded which). CDR3 sequence (DNA): TGTGCCAGCACATCCCTGGGCTCCGGGGAGCTGTTTTTT. Amino acids: CASTSLGSGELFF.